What follows are 23 T cell receptor beta chains derived from one specimen sequenced in a study of T cells in Graves' hyperthyroidism and ophthalmopathy. RNA transcripts yielded amplified TCR beta CDR3 regions. First-round RT-PCR with HTBI primers amplified the TCR CDR3 region. TCRdb re-derived calls from the multiplex PCR reads in MiXCR, one entry per CDR3 protein. The table records around 210,000 distinct CDR3 sequences, about 15% of them present only once. Specimen: blood. The receptors were sampled from a woman in her fifties or sixties with Graves' hyperthyroidism.

The rearrangement joins TRBV7-9 to TRBJ1-4; 8 bases match TRBD1. CDR1 is SEHNR, CDR2 FQNEAQ, per germline (reference sequence). This CDR3 is 15 amino acids long. V trimming: 4 bases; J trimming: 5 bases; junction bases outside the gene matches: 6. The CDR3 nucleotides read TGTGCCAGCAGCTCTGGGGACAGGATAAATGAAAAACTGTTTTTT. Translating it yields CASSSGDRINEKLFF.

This clonotype was counted between two and nine times. The V call is TRBV28, the J call TRBJ1-5; D call uncertain. There are 15 residues in the CDR3. Germline loops: CDR1 MDHEN, CDR2 SYDVKM. V lost 3 bases and J lost 2, with 11 bases in between. The DNA for the CDR3 is TGTGCCAGCAGTTTTAGTCTCGTTGGCAATCAGCCCCAGCATTTT. Amino acid sequence: CASSFSLVGNQPQHF.

This clonotype showed up many times. The gene calls are TRBV20-1 and TRBJ1-4, with D perhaps TRBD1 (5 bases). The germline V gene encodes CDR1 DFQATT and CDR2 SNEGSKA (reference sequence). Trimming pared 3 bases from V and 8 bases from J, leaving 13 bases between. The CDR3 has 13 residues. The CDR3 nucleotides read TGCAGTGCTAGGGGGGACCAAAACGAAAAACTGTTTTTT. Translation gives CSARGDQNEKLFF.

This clonotype was detected many times. This rearrangement joins TRBV7-3 to TRBJ1-1; D not resolved. CDR1 is SGHTA and CDR2 is FQGTGA in the germline V gene. The germline V and J ends were trimmed by 2 bases and 5 bases, with 15 bases remaining between them. The CDR3 runs to 15 residues. The CDR3 region has the DNA TGTGCCAGCAGCTTATCGGCAAGCCGGAGGACTGAAGCTTTCTTT. As protein: CASSLSASRRTEAFF.

This clonotype has a handful of counts. This chain uses TRBV11-2 with TRBJ2-1, with TRBD2 identical over 8 bases. Germline CDR1 and CDR2: SGHAT and FQNNGV. The CDR3 consists of 16 residues. Trimming cost V 5 bases and J 0 bases; bases outside gene matches: 6. The CDR3 DNA is TGTGCCAGCAGCATCCTGGCGGGGGGCTCCTACAATGAGCAGTTCTTC. This encodes CASSILAGGSYNEQFF.

This clonotype was recorded many times. The chain carries TRBV12-3 or TRBV12-4 and TRBJ2-5; unclear D gene. This CDR3 region has 13 residues. V lost 3 bases and J 5 bases, leaving 10 bases between the germline ends. The DNA of the CDR3 is TGTGCCAGCAGTTTTCTACAGTTGGAGACCCAGTACTTC. Encoded protein: CASSFLQLETQYF.

The chain couples TRBV7-2 to TRBJ2-7; TRBD2 aligns across 9 bases. Germline V gives CDR1 SGHTA, CDR2 FQGNSA. V trimming: 5 bases; J trimming: 4 bases; junction bases outside the gene matches: 12. The CDR3 is 16 amino acids. The CDR3 here is CASSRNLAGVEYEQYF. The CDR3 DNA is TGTGCCAGCAGCCGGAACTTAGCGGGAGTCGAGTACGAGCAGTACTTC.

This clonotype was found a few times. The rearrangement uses TRBV11-2 and TRBJ1-1; D may be TRBD1 (5 bases). In germline, CDR1 is SGHAT, CDR2 FQNNGV. V lost 1 base, J lost 3 bases, and 9 bases lay in between. The CDR3 contains 14 residues. The CDR3 loop reads CASSLVREDTEAFF. In DNA, the CDR3 is TGTGCCAGCAGCTTAGTCAGGGAGGACACTGAAGCTTTCTTT.

This clonotype was picked up many times. V is TRBV11-1 and J is TRBJ2-3, with TRBD2 matching over 11 bases. The CDR3 consists of 15 residues. Germline V gene lookup returns CDR1 SGHAT and CDR2 FQDESV (reference sequence). V was clipped by 5 bases and J by 3 bases; unmatched bases: 4. The CDR3 is CASSRLAGRTDTQYF. Here the CDR3 DNA reads TGTGCCAGCAGCCGACTAGCGGGAAGAACAGATACGCAGTATTTT.

This clonotype was detected many times. The CDR3 DNA follows: TGTGCCAGCAGTTCACCCCCCCTTCGGGTCACAGATACGCAGTATTTT. Protein: CASSSPPLRVTDTQYF. V usage is TRBV28 and J usage is TRBJ2-3; D remains unclear. The ends were cut back, 4 bases at V and 2 bases at J, with 16 bases in the middle. Per the germline V gene, CDR1 is MDHEN and CDR2 is SYDVKM. This CDR3 contains 16 residues.

V and J are TRBV30 and TRBJ1-2; D ambiguous. The CDR3 extends over 13 amino acids. V lost 4 bases and J 1 base, leaving 10 bases between the germline ends. The germline gives CDR1 GTSNPN, CDR2 SVGIG (reference sequence). This CDR3 is CAWKKGFNYGYTF. As DNA, the CDR3 is TGTGCCTGGAAGAAAGGTTTTAACTATGGCTACACCTTC.

This clonotype was recorded a few times. The chain combines TRBV30 with TRBJ2-5; D unresolved. With 0 bases removed from V and 7 bases from J, the gap between germline ends came to 6 bases. Looked up from germline, CDR1 is GTSNPN and CDR2 is SVGIG (reference sequence). There are 11 residues in the CDR3. As DNA, the CDR3 is TGTGCCTGGAGTGTGACCACGACCCAGTACTTC. Its translation: CAWSVTTTQYF.

This clonotype was detected many times. Here the CDR3 reads CASSWQGGGTDTQYF. CDR3 DNA: TGCGCCAGCAGCTGGCAGGGGGGTGGCACAGATACGCAGTATTTT. V usage is TRBV5-1 and J usage is TRBJ2-3; a weak D match, TRBD1 (7 bases). The V end was cut by 3 bases, the J end by 1 base, with 12 bases between. This CDR3 spans 15 amino acids. Germline V gene lookup returns CDR1 SGHRS and CDR2 YFSETQ.

This clonotype was observed a handful of times. The CDR3 region is CASAVTSGSYNEQFF. CDR3 DNA sequence: TGTGCCAGTGCCGTTACTAGCGGGAGCTACAATGAGCAGTTCTTC. The chain couples TRBV19 to TRBJ2-1, with 11 bases that match TRBD2. The V segment lost 8 bases and the J segment 3 bases; nucleotides outside the gene matches: 6. The CDR3 is made up of 15 amino acids. Germline V gene lookup returns CDR1 LNHDA and CDR2 SQIVND (reference sequence).

Ten or more counts support this clonotype. The chain joins TRBV6-5 to TRBJ1-4, with 9 bases fitting TRBD1. Unmatched junction bases numbered 3, after V lost 0 bases and J lost 7 bases. The V gene's germline CDR1 is MNHEY and CDR2 SVGAGI. The CDR3 is 15 amino acids. CDR3 protein: CASSYSGQGGEKLFF. Here the CDR3 DNA reads TGTGCCAGCAGTTACTCGGGACAGGGTGGTGAAAAACTGTTTTTT.

This clonotype was seen at least ten times. The V and J genes are TRBV6-1 and TRBJ2-7; either TRBD1 or TRBD2 may fit D (5 bases each). This CDR3 has 14 residues. The ends were cut back, 6 bases at V and 6 bases at J, with 18 bases in the middle. Germline CDR1 MNHNS, CDR2 SASEGT. The DNA of the CDR3 is TGTGCCAGCAGGGGCCCCGGGGCTTACGGCGAGCAGTACTTC. Its protein is CASRGPGAYGEQYF.

This clonotype was observed a few times. The V gene is TRBV20-1, the J gene TRBJ1-4; D is possibly TRBD1 (5 bases). Trimming cost V 2 bases and J 8 bases, with 12 bases left between them. Germline assignment: CDR1 DFQATT and CDR2 SNEGSKA (reference sequence). The CDR3 totals 13 residues. The CDR3, as DNA: TGCAGTGCTAGAATGGGGGTCGGCGAAAAACTGTTTTTT. Amino acids: CSARMGVGEKLFF.

In its sample, this clonotype was seen once. This chain links TRBV12-3 or TRBV12-4 with TRBJ1-6; D might be TRBD1 (5 bases). Trimming took off 3 bases at V and 11 bases at J, with 8 bases between the two ends. This CDR3 comprises 12 residues. CDR3 residues: CASSFSGAPLHF. The CDR3 bases are TGTGCCAGCAGTTTTTCGGGGGCACCCCTCCACTTT.

CDR3 sequence (DNA): TGTGCCAGCAGCTATACCGGGACCCAAGAGACCCAGTACTTC. It is translated as CASSYTGTQETQYF. This sequence joins TRBV11-2 and TRBJ2-5, with D perhaps assigned TRBD1 or TRBD2 (5 bases each). The CDR3 extends over 14 amino acids. Germline V lookup: CDR1 SGHAT, CDR2 FQNNGV. The V and J ends lost 4 bases and 1 base respectively, with 10 bases between them.

The gene calls are TRBV20-1 and TRBJ2-3, with unresolved D. The CDR3 totals 13 residues. Trimming cost V 3 bases and J 7 bases, with 14 bases left between them. Germline V gives CDR1 DFQATT, CDR2 SNEGSKA (reference sequence). The chain's CDR3 is CSASPFFTHTQYF. The CDR3, as DNA: TGCAGTGCTAGCCCCTTTTTTACTCATACGCAGTATTTT.

This clonotype has ten or more counts. The gene calls are TRBV24-1 and TRBJ2-5, with D perhaps matching TRBD2 (6 bases). V was pared by 3 bases and J by 5 bases, with 15 bases between. The CDR3 has 15 amino acids. Germline CDR1 is KGHDR and CDR2 is SFDVKD. The CDR3 DNA reads TGTGCCACCAGTGATCAAGGAGGGGATGTGGAGACCCAGTACTTC. This gives the protein CATSDQGGDVETQYF.

This clonotype was counted a few times. This CDR3 reads CASSLASGRMTGELFF. The CDR3, as DNA: TGTGCCAGCAGCTTAGCCAGCGGGAGGATGACCGGGGAGCTGTTTTTT. The V call is TRBV7-9, the J call TRBJ2-2, with 9 bases lining up with TRBD2. V shed 0 bases and J 5 bases; nucleotides not matched to a gene: 4. CDR3 size: 16 residues. Germline CDR1 is SEHNR and CDR2 is FQNEAQ (reference sequence).

This clonotype was seen at least ten times. The chain combines TRBV11-2 with TRBJ2-5; TRBD1 matches at 9 bases. This CDR3 contains 15 residues. Trimming removed 5 bases from V and 2 bases from J; junction bases left unmatched: 6. Germline CDR1 and CDR2: SGHAT and FQNNGV. CDR3 sequence reads: CASSPGQGRQETQYF. The CDR3 DNA is TGTGCCAGCAGCCCGGGACAGGGTCGGCAAGAGACCCAGTACTTC.